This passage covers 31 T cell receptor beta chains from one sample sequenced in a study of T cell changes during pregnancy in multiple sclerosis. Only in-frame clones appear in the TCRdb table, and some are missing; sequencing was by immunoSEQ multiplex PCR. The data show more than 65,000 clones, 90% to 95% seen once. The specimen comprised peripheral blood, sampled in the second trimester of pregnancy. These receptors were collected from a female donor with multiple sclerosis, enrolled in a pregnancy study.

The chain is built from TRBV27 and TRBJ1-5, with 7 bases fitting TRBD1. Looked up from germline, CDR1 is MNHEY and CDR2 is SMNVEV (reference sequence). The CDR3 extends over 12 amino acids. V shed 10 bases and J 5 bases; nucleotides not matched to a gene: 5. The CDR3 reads CATRTGDQPQHF. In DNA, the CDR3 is TGTGCCACCAGAACAGGGGATCAGCCCCAGCATTTT.

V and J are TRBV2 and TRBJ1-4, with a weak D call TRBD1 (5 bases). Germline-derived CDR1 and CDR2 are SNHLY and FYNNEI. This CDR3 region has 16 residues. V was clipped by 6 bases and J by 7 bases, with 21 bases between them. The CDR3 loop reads CASRFWARGSSEKLFF. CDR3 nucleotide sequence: TGTGCCAGCAGGTTTTGGGCCCGGGGGTCAAGTGAAAAACTGTTTTTT.

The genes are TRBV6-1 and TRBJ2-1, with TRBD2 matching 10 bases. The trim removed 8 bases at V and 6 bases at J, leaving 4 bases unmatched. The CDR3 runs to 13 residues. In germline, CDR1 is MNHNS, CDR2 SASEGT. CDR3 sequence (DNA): TGTGCCAGCCGGCTAGCGGGAGTCAATGAGCAGTTCTTC. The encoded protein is CASRLAGVNEQFF.

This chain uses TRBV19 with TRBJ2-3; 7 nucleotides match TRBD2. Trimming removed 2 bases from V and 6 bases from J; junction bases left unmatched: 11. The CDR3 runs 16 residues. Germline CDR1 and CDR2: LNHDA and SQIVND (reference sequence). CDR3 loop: CASSITGGGSWDTQYF. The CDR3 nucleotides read TGTGCCAGTAGTATAACGGGAGGCGGGAGTTGGGATACGCAGTATTTT.

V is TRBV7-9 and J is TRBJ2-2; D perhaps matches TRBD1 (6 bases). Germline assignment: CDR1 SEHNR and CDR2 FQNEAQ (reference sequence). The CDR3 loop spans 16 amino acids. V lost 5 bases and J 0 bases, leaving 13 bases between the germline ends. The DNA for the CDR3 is TGTGCCAGCAGCCTTGGGACACACGCGAACACCGGGGAGCTGTTTTTT. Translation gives CASSLGTHANTGELFF.

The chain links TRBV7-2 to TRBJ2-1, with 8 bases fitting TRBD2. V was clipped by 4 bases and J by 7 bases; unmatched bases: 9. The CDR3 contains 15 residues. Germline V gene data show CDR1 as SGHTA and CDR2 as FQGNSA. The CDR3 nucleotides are TGTGCCAGCAGCTCACGGGCGGGAGGTCAGAATGAGCAGTTCTTC. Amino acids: CASSSRAGGQNEQFF.

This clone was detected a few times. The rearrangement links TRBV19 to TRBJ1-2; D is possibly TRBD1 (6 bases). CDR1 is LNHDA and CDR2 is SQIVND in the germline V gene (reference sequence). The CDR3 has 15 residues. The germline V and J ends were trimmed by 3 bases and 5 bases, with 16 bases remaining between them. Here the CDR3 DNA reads TGTGCCAGTAGTATCCTCGGACAGACCGGGTATGGCTACACCTTC. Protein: CASSILGQTGYGYTF. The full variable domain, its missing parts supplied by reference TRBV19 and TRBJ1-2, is DGGITQSPKYLFRKEGQNVTLSCEQNLNHDAMYWYRQDPGQGLRLIYYSQIVNDFQKGDIAEGYSVSREKKESFPLTVTSAQKNPTAFYLCASSILGQTGYGYTFGSGTRLTVV.

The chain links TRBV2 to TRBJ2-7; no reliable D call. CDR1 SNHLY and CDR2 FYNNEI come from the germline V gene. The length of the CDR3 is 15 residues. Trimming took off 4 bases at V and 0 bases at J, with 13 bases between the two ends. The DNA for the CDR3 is TGTGCCAGCAGTGGCCCGGGTCCGAGCTCCTACGAGCAGTACTTC. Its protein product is CASSGPGPSSYEQYF.

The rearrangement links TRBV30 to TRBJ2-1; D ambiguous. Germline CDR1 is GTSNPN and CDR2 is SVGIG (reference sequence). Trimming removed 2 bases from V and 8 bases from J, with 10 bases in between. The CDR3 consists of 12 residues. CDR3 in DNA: TGTGCCTGGAGTCACAACGGGTATGAGCAGTTCTTC. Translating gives CAWSHNGYEQFF.

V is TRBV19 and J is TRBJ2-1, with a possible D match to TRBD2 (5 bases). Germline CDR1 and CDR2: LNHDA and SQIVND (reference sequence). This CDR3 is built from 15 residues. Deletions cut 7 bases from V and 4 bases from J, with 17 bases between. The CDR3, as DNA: TGTGCCAGTACCCGAGCCGGAGGAGGTTACAATGAGCAGTTCTTC. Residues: CASTRAGGGYNEQFF.

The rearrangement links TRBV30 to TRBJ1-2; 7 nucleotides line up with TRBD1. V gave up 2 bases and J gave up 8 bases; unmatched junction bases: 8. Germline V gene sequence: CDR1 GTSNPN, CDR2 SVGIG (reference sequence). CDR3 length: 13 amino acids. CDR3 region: CAWSRGQSRGYTF. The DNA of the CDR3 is TGTGCCTGGAGTAGGGGACAGAGTCGAGGCTACACCTTC.

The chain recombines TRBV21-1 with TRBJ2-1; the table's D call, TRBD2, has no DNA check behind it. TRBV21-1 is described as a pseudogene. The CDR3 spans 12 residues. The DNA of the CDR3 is TGTGCCAGCAGCCCCCAAGCATCCCCTTGGTTCTTC. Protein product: CASSPQASPWFF.

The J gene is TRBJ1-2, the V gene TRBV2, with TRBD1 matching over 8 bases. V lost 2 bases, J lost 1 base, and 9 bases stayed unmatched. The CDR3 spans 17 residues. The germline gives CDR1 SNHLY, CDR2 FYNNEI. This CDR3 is CASSEWSGGGSNYGYTF. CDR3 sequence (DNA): TGTGCCAGCAGTGAATGGTCAGGGGGCGGGAGTAACTATGGCTACACCTTC.

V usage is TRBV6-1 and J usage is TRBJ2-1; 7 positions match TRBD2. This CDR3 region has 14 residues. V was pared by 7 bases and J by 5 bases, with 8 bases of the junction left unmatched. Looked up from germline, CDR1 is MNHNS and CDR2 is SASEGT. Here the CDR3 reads CASTPGGNHNEQFF. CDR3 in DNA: TGTGCCAGCACCCCGGGAGGTAATCACAATGAGCAGTTCTTC.

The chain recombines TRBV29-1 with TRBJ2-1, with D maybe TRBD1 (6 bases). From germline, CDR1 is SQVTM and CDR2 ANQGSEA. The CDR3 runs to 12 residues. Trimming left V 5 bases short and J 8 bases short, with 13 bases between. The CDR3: CSVKSGTYEQFF. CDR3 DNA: TGCAGCGTTAAGTCGGGGACATATGAGCAGTTCTTC.

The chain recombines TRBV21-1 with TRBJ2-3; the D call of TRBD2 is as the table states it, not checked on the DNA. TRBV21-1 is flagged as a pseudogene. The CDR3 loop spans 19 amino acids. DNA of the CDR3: TGTGCCAGCAGCAAAAGGGGGGACCCGGGACTAGCGGGAACAGATACGCAGTATTTT. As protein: CASSKRGDPGLAGTDTQYF.

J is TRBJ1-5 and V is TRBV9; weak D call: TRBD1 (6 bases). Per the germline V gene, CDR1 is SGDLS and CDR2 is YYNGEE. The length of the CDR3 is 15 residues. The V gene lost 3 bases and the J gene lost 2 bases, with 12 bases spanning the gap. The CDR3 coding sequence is TGTGCCAGCAGCGGAACAGGGTCGGGCAATCAGCCCCAGCATTTT. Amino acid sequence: CASSGTGSGNQPQHF. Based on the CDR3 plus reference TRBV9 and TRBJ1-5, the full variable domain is DSGVTQTPKHLITATGQRVTLRCSPRSGDLSVYWYQQSLDQGLQFLIQYYNGEERAKGNILERFSAQQFPDLHSELNLSSLELGDSALYFCASSGTGSGNQPQHFGDGTRLSIL.

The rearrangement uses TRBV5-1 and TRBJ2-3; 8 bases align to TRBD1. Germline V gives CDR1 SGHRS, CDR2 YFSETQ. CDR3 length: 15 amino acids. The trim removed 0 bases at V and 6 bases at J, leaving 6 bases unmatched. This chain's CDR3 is CASSLVQGAYDTQYF. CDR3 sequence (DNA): TGCGCCAGCAGCTTGGTCCAGGGGGCCTATGATACGCAGTATTTT.

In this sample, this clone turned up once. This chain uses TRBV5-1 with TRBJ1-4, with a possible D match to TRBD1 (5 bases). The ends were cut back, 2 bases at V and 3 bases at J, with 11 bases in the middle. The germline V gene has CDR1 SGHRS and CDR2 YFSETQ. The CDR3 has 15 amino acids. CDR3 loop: CASSFQGLSNEKLFF. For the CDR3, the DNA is TGCGCCAGCAGCTTTCAGGGTTTGTCTAATGAAAAACTGTTTTTT. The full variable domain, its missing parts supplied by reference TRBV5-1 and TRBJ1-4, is KAGVTQTPRYLIKTRGQQVTLSCSPISGHRSVSWYQQTPGQGLQFLFEYFSETQRNKGNFPGRFSGRQFSNSRSEMNVSTLELGDSALYLCASSFQGLSNEKLFFGSGTQLSVL.

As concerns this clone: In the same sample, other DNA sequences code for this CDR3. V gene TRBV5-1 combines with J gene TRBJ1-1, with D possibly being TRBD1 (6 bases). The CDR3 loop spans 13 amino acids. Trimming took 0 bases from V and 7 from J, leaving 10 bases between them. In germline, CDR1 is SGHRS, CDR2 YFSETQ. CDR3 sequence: CASSLVGQHEAFF. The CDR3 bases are TGCGCCAGCAGCTTGGTAGGACAGCATGAAGCTTTCTTT.

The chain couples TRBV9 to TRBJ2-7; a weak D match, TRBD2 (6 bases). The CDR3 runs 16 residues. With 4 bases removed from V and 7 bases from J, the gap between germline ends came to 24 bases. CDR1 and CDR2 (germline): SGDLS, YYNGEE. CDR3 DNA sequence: TGTGCCAGCAGCCCCCGTGAAGGCGGGACGGCGGGGGAGCAGTACTTC. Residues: CASSPREGGTAGEQYF.

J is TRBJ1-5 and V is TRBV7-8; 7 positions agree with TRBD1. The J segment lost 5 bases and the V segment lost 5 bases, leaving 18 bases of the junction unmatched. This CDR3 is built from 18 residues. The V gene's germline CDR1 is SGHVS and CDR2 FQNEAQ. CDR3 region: CASSPRTGRGLGDQPQHF. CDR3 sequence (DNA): TGTGCCAGCAGCCCACGGACAGGTCGTGGTTTAGGGGATCAGCCCCAGCATTTT.

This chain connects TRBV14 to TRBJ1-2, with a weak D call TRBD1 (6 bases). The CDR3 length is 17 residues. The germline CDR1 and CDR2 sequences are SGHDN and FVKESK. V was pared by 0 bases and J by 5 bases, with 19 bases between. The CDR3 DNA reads TGTGCCAGCAGCCAAGACCCCGGACAGATGGCGAAGTATGGCTACACCTTC. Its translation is CASSQDPGQMAKYGYTF. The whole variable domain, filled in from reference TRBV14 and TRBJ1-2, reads EAGVTQFPSHSVIEKGQTVTLRCDPISGHDNLYWYRRVMGKEIKFLLHFVKESKQDESGMPNNRFLAERTGGTYSTLKVQPAELEDSGVYFCASSQDPGQMAKYGYTFGSGTRLTVV.

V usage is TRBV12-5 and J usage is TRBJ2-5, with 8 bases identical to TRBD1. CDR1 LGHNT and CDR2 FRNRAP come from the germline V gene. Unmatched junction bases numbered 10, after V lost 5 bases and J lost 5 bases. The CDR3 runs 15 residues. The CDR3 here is CASGQRTGWSETQYF. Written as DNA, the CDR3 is TGTGCTAGTGGTCAGCGGACAGGGTGGTCGGAGACCCAGTACTTC.

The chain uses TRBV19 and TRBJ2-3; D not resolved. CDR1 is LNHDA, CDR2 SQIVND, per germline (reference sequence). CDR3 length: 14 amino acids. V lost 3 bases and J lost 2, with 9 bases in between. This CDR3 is CASSMYSSTDTQYF. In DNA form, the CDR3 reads TGTGCCAGTAGTATGTATAGCTCCACAGATACGCAGTATTTT. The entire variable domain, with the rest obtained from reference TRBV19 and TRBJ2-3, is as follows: DGGITQSPKYLFRKEGQNVTLSCEQNLNHDAMYWYRQDPGQGLRLIYYSQIVNDFQKGDIAEGYSVSREKKESFPLTVTSAQKNPTAFYLCASSMYSSTDTQYFGPGTRLTVL.

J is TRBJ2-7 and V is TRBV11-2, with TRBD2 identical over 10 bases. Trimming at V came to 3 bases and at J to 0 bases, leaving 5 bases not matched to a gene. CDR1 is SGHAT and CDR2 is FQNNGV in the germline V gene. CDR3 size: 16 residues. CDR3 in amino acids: CASSFALAGTSYEQYF. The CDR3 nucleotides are TGTGCCAGCAGCTTCGCACTAGCGGGAACCTCCTACGAGCAGTACTTC.

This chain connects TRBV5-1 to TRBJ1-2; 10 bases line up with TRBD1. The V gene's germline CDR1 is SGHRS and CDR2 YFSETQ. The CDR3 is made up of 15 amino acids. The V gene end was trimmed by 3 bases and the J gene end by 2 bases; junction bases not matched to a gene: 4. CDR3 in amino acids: CASSSTGGRNYGYTF. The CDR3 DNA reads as TGCGCCAGCAGCTCGACAGGGGGCCGGAACTATGGCTACACCTTC.

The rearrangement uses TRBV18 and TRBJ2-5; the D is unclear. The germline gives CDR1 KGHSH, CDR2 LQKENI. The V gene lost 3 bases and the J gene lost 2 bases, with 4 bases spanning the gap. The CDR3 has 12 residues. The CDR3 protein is CASSPHQETQYF. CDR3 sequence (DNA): TGTGCCAGCTCACCTCATCAAGAGACCCAGTACTTC.

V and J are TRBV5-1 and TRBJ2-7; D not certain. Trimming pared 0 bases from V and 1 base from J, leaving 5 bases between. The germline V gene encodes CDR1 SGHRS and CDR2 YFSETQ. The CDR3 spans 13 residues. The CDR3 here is CASSLEQSYEQYF. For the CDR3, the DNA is TGCGCCAGCAGCTTGGAACAGTCCTACGAGCAGTACTTC.

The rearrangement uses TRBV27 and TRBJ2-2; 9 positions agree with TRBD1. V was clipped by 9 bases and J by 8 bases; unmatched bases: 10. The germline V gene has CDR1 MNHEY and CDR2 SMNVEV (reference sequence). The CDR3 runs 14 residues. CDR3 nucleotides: TGTGCCAGTTCCGTGGGACAGGGTTTAGGGGAGCTGTTTTTT. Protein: CASSVGQGLGELFF.

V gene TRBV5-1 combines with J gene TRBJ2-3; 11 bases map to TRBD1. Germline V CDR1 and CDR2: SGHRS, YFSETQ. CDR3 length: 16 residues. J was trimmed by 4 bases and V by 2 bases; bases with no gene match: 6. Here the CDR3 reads CASSFVGQGAADTQYF. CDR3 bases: TGCGCCAGCAGCTTTGTCGGACAGGGGGCAGCAGATACGCAGTATTTT.